The subject of this entry is one T cell receptor beta chain. The specificity of this receptor is unknown. No quality values exist for individual bases; no much larger clone is one base distant. The immunoSEQ Assay, a bias-controlled multiplex PCR, was used to amplify TCRbeta CDR3 regions from genomic DNA. In the source study's methods: Within the assay, amplification of reference gene primers was used to estimate how many nucleated cells each sample contained. To quantify the absolute abundance of each unique TCRbeta CDR3 rearrangement, sequence reads were collapsed and filtered. For each sample, productive Simpson clonality was calculated by taking the square root of Simpson's diversity index across productive rearrangements. TCRdb took over this immuneACCESS table, retaining in-frame rearrangements with V and J assigned. Such tables are incomplete; in checked studies, under half of the missing clones stem from an unresolved V gene, and the remainder is unexplained. V and J calls plus clone size are reproduced from that table; the DNA served to infer D and trimming. This sample is represented by 150,000 to 200,000 clones; 81% of them were singletons. The biggest ten clones account for roughly 9.6% of the sample.

Whole blood was collected in K2EDTA tubes by collaborating institutions according to the institutions' own protocols. Collaborator samples were shipped for TCRbeta analysis as frozen whole blood, isolated PBMCs, or DNA extracted from either sample type. Via the germline V gene (reference sequence), CDR1 is DFQATT and CDR2 SNEGSKA. The V and J ends are trimmed by 3 bases and 7 bases, leaving 9 bases between them. Inclusive of the bounding cysteine and phenylalanine, the CDR3 is 11 residues long. Only the CDR3 region is kept as DNA, spanning 33 bases read in frame from base 1. The source of the sample is a study of blood T cell repertoires in COVID-19 (dated by TCRdb to the early 2020s). Notes on the research overall: Samples covering the acute and convalescent phases of COVID-19 were provided by collaborators in the United States, Italy and Spain. The samples were drawn from the first 160 participants of the ongoing ImmuneRACE study and from 1,254 subjects provided by 6 global collaborators. The repertoires were released in a freely available public database intended as a resource for research on the immune response to SARS-CoV-2. Deeply sampled blood TCRbeta repertoires from subjects exposed to, actively infected with, or recovered from COVID-19 were included in the dataset. The sample metadata nearly always contained a de-identified subject ID, COVID-19 status, age in years and sex. HLA class I and class II types, where available, came from metadata supplied by the sample provider rather than from assay-based typing. The prospective study material was composed of cDNA or gDNA derived from T cells, B-cell-depleted T cells, or PBMCs.

Broader findings and caveats from the paper: Clinical and demographic metadata were provided uncurated, with the amount varying by source and participant.

What was sequenced was peripheral blood. The clonotype originates from a man aged 60 to 69 with active or convalescent COVID-19. The chain couples TRBV20-1 to TRBJ1-1; no D gene call is confident. The nucleotide sequence is TGCAGTGCTAGCGCGGCAGTTGAAGCTTTCTTT. Translation gives CSASAAVEAFF.